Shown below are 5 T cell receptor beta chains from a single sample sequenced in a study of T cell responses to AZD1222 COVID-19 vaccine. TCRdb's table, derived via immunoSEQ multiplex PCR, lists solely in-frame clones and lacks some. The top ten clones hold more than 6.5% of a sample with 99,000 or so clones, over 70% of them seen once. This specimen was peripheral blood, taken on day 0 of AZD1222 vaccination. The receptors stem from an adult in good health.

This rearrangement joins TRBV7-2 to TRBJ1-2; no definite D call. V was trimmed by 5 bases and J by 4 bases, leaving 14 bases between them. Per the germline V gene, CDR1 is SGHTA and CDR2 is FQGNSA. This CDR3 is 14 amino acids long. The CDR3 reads CASSPSPVAYGYTF. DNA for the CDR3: TGTGCCAGCAGCCCCTCTCCGGTTGCCTATGGCTACACCTTC.

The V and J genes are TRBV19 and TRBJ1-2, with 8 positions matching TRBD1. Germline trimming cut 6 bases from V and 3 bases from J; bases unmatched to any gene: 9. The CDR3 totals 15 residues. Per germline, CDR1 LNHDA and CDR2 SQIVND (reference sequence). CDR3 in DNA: TGTGCCAGTAGCCCCACCTCGACAGGGGACTATGGCTACACCTTC. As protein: CASSPTSTGDYGYTF.

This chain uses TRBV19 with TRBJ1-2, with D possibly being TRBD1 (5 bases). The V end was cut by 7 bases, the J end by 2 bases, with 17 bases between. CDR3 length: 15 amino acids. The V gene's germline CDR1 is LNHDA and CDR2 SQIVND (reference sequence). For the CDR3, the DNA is TGTGCCAGTACCCCAGGCCGGCGGGGCAACTATGGCTACACCTTC. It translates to CASTPGRRGNYGYTF.

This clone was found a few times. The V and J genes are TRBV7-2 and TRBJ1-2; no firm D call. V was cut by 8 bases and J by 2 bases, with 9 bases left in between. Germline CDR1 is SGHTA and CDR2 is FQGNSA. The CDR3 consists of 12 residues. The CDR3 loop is CASRSLNYGYTF. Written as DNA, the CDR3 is TGTGCCAGCCGCTCCCTCAACTATGGCTACACCTTC.

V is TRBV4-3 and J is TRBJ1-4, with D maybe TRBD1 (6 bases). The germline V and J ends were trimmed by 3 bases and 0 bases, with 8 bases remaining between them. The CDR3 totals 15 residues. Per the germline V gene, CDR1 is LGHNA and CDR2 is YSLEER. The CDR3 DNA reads TGCGCCAGCAGCCAGAGGACAGCAACTAATGAAAAACTGTTTTTT. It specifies CASSQRTATNEKLFF.